The clone carrying this T cell receptor beta chain came up a few times. Antigen specificity is unknown. The CDR3 is made up of 16 amino acids. V lost 5 bases and J lost 2; bases outside the gene matches: 10. Per the germline V gene, CDR1 is LNHDA and CDR2 is SQIVND (reference sequence). The entry originates in a study of cytomegalovirus exposure and HLA in healthy donors. For the study at large: Tens of millions of unique TCR sequences came from HLA-typed donors in an early release.

Primers included in the PCR were 60 Vbeta and 13 Jbeta primers. In the authors' methods: An analysis that came later counted 73 million or so unique TCR beta chains, approximately 10 million shared. Libraries were prepared by immunoSEQ multiplex PCR; TCRdb keeps only in-frame clonotypes and omits some of them. That table supplies the V and J calls and clone size; D and trimming were determined from the DNA. The table lists some 200,000 clones, about 12% of them singletons. Study observations and caveats: Reportedly, fewer N-insertions than the 666-donor mean appeared in an Asian-associated ancestry cluster in a later analysis. Three chains linked to CMV were shown in vitro to be specific for CMV antigens.

The TCR originated in a man in his forties or fifties in good health and CMV-seropositive. The chain combines TRBV19 with TRBJ2-7; 9 positions match TRBD2. Sequenced input: PBMCs. CDR3 nucleotide sequence: TGTGCCAGTAGTCAGGCAACTAGCGGGTTTCCCTACGAGCAGTACTTC. The encoded protein is CASSQATSGFPYEQYF.